Following are 29 T cell receptor beta chains from one sample sequenced in a study of CD8+ T cells in alopecia areata. Sequencing templates came from extracted RNA that was reverse transcribed into cDNA. Here immunoSEQ multiplex PCR was the method, and the copy in TCRdb shows in-frame clones only, minus some. The data show some 110,000 clones, 35% to 40% seen once. The sequenced sample was CD4+ T cells sorted from blood. These receptors were taken from a human donor with alopecia areata.

The table lists this clone with a few counts. The chain joins TRBV7-2 to TRBJ2-7; D is perhaps TRBD1 (5 bases). CDR1 is SGHTA and CDR2 is FQGNSA in the germline V gene. V lost 0 bases, J lost 6 bases, and 6 bases lay in between. The CDR3 spans 12 residues. CDR3 sequence reads: CASSLARVEQYF. The CDR3 region has the DNA TGTGCCAGCAGCTTAGCCAGGGTCGAGCAGTACTTC. Full variable domain (missing parts from reference TRBV7-2 and TRBJ2-7): GAGVSQSPSNKVTEKGKDVELRCDPISGHTALYWYRQSLGQGLEFLIYFQGNSAPDKSGLPSDRFSAERTGGSVSTLTIQRTQQEDSAVYLCASSLARVEQYFGPGTRLTVT.

The DNA for the CDR3 is TGCAGCGTAAGGGACAGGGGGATACCTAACTATGGCTACACCTTC. Amino acids: CSVRDRGIPNYGYTF. The rearrangement links TRBV29-1 to TRBJ1-2; 11 bases align to TRBD1. The CDR3 covers 15 residues. Trimming took 6 bases from V and 0 from J; bases not matched to a gene: 6. Germline CDR1 SQVTM, CDR2 ANQGSEA.

This clone was counted a few times. The rearrangement joins TRBV28 to TRBJ2-2, with 7 bases matching TRBD2. The CDR3 sequence is 16 residues long. Germline V gene sequence: CDR1 MDHEN, CDR2 SYDVKM. Germline trimming cut 4 bases from V and 1 base from J; bases unmatched to any gene: 6. CDR3 loop: CASSSAASGNTGELFF. The CDR3 region has the DNA TGTGCCAGCAGTTCCGCGGCTAGCGGGAACACCGGGGAGCTGTTTTTT. The entire variable domain, with the rest obtained from reference TRBV28 and TRBJ2-2, is as follows: DVKVTQSSRYLVKRTGEKVFLECVQDMDHENMFWYRQDPGLGLRLIYFSYDVKMKEKGDIPEGYSVSREKKERFSLILESASTNQTSMYLCASSSAASGNTGELFFGEGSRLTVL.

This chain joins TRBV29-1 and TRBJ2-3; D perhaps matches TRBD1 (5 bases). The germline V gene encodes CDR1 SQVTM and CDR2 ANQGSEA. V shed 3 bases and J shed 5 bases, with 9 bases lying between them. The CDR3 is 12 residues long. Here the CDR3 reads CSVDRAGDTQYF. CDR3 bases: TGCAGCGTTGACAGGGCAGGAGATACGCAGTATTTT.

The chain carries TRBV29-1 and TRBJ2-7; either TRBD1 or TRBD2 may fit D (5 bases each). The CDR3 spans 11 residues. The germline V gene encodes CDR1 SQVTM and CDR2 ANQGSEA. V shed 7 bases and J shed 3 bases, with 10 bases lying between them. CDR3 sequence (DNA): TGCAGCGCCAGGGACGTCTACGAGCAGTACTTC. It is translated as CSARDVYEQYF.

A few counts support this clone. V is TRBV23-1 and J is TRBJ1-5; TRBD1 matches at 7 bases. TRBV23-1 carries the ORF label, with uncertain function. V lost 3 bases to trimming and J lost 0 bases; unmatched junction nucleotides: 8. CDR3 length: 17 amino acids. CDR3 nucleotides: TGCGCCAGCAGTCAGGGACAGCGAATTTATAGCAATCAGCCCCAGCATTTT. Its protein product is CASSQGQRIYSNQPQHF.

CDR3 sequence reads: CASSLQQPGYTF. DNA of the CDR3: TGTGCCAGCAGTTTACAACAGCCGGGCTACACCTTC. The V call is TRBV28, the J call TRBJ1-2, with D hard to call. The CDR3 consists of 12 residues. The V and J ends lost 2 bases and 8 bases respectively, with 9 bases between them. CDR1 and CDR2 (germline): MDHEN, SYDVKM.

This clone has only a few counts. The gene calls are TRBV6-6 and TRBJ2-7; no reliable D call. Trimming took off 5 bases at V and 5 bases at J, with 7 bases between the two ends. Per the germline V gene, CDR1 is MNHNY and CDR2 is SVGAGI (reference sequence). The length of the CDR3 is 11 residues. Written as DNA, the CDR3 is TGTGCCAGCAGTCAGTTTCACGAGCAGTACTTC. Residues: CASSQFHEQYF.

There are a few counts of this clone. The chain employs TRBV29-1 and TRBJ2-2; D gene uncertain. Per germline, CDR1 SQVTM and CDR2 ANQGSEA. This CDR3 contains 11 residues. V gave up 4 bases and J gave up 5 bases, with 5 bases separating them. The DNA of the CDR3 is TGCAGCGTTGGACGTACCGGGGAGCTGTTTTTT. This sequence encodes CSVGRTGELFF.

This clone was recorded a few times. The chain employs TRBV18 and TRBJ2-7; tentative D call: TRBD1 (6 bases). CDR3 size: 14 residues. V was shortened by 3 bases and J by 0 bases, with 9 bases between the two germline ends. The germline V gene encodes CDR1 KGHSH and CDR2 LQKENI. CDR3 coding DNA: TGTGCCAGCTCACCTCCGGGACACTCCTACGAGCAGTACTTC. The encoded protein is CASSPPGHSYEQYF. The variable domain in full, with the rest retrieved from reference TRBV18 and TRBJ2-7, is NAGVMQNPRHLVRRRGQEARLRCSPMKGHSHVYWYRQLPEEGLKFMVYLQKENIIDESGMPKERFSAEFPKEGPSILRIQQVVRGDSAAYFCASSPPGHSYEQYFGPGTRLTVT.

The rearrangement uses TRBV28 and TRBJ2-1; 9 bases fit TRBD1. The CDR3 consists of 14 residues. V lost 8 bases to trimming and J lost 3 bases; unmatched junction nucleotides: 5. Germline loops: CDR1 MDHEN, CDR2 SYDVKM. CDR3 sequence: CASFRTGDYNEQFF. The CDR3 nucleotides read TGTGCCAGCTTCAGGACAGGGGACTACAATGAGCAGTTCTTC.

The chain is built from TRBV4-2 and TRBJ2-1; 7 bases are a match to TRBD1. The ends lost 5 bases at V and 9 bases at J; junction bases unmatched: 13. This CDR3 comprises 15 residues. The V gene's germline CDR1 is LGHNA and CDR2 YNFKEQ. This CDR3 reads CASSSAGTVSSEQFF. CDR3 coding DNA: TGTGCCAGCAGCTCCGCCGGGACAGTCAGCAGTGAGCAGTTCTTC.

This rearrangement joins TRBV18 to TRBJ2-1; D gene ambiguous. Germline CDR1 and CDR2: KGHSH and LQKENI. The CDR3 totals 13 residues. The germline V and J ends were trimmed by 2 bases and 3 bases, with 5 bases remaining between them. In nucleotides, the CDR3 is TGTGCCAGCTCACCAACCAACTACAATGAGCAGTTCTTC. Its protein product is CASSPTNYNEQFF.

The chain couples TRBV27 to TRBJ2-5, with D perhaps matching TRBD2 (5 bases). Trimming left V 7 bases short and J 5 bases short, with 8 bases between. The CDR3 runs 11 residues. Germline CDR1 and CDR2: MNHEY and SMNVEV (reference sequence). CDR3 in DNA: TGTGCCAGCAAGAGGGCCGAGACCCAGTACTTC. Residues: CASKRAETQYF.

This clone occurred a few times. The J gene is TRBJ2-7, the V gene TRBV28; a weak D match, TRBD2 (5 bases). V was cut by 6 bases and J by 0 bases, with 6 bases left in between. The CDR3 sequence is 12 residues long. Germline lookup yields CDR1 MDHEN and CDR2 SYDVKM. The CDR3 spells CASSRGSYEQYF. As DNA, the CDR3 is TGTGCCAGCAGCCGGGGCTCCTACGAGCAGTACTTC.

This clone showed up just a few times. The rearrangement uses TRBV28 and TRBJ2-1; 12 positions agree with TRBD2. The CDR3 covers 15 residues. Looked up from germline, CDR1 is MDHEN and CDR2 is SYDVKM. Germline trimming cut 3 bases from V and 8 bases from J; bases unmatched to any gene: 5. In nucleotides, the CDR3 is TGTGCCAGCAGTTTCCTAGCGGGAGGGCTGGATGAGCAGTTCTTC. Protein product: CASSFLAGGLDEQFF.

The V and J genes are TRBV5-1 and TRBJ2-2; TRBD2 agrees at 10 bases. The V gene's germline CDR1 is SGHRS and CDR2 YFSETQ. Trimming cost V 0 bases and J 0 bases; bases outside gene matches: 2. This CDR3 is 17 amino acids long. This CDR3 reads CASSLATSGTNTGELFF. CDR3 nucleotides: TGCGCCAGCAGCTTGGCAACTAGCGGGACGAACACCGGGGAGCTGTTTTTT.

In its sample, this clone was seen a few times. The V call is TRBV4-1, the J call TRBJ2-4; 7 positions agree with TRBD2. CDR1 and CDR2 (germline): MGHRA, YSYEKL. After removal of 2 bases from V and 6 bases from J, the junction contained 13 bases not matched to a gene. CDR3 size: 17 residues. The CDR3 DNA sequence: TGCGCCAGCAGCCAAAGTTTTGGCGGGGGTATTCTAAACATTCAGTACTTC. Amino acid sequence: CASSQSFGGGILNIQYF.

V usage is TRBV5-6 and J usage is TRBJ1-2; D is ambiguous. The length of the CDR3 is 11 residues. CDR1 is SGHDT and CDR2 is YYEEEE in the germline V gene. V was shortened by 2 bases and J by 7 bases, with 6 bases between the two germline ends. CDR3 sequence reads: CASSLLTGYTF. The CDR3 region has the DNA TGTGCCAGCAGCTTATTAACTGGCTACACCTTC.

The V gene is TRBV28, the J gene TRBJ1-5; D perhaps matches TRBD1 (5 bases). V was trimmed by 2 bases and J by 4 bases, leaving 12 bases between them. The CDR3 extends over 15 amino acids. Germline V CDR1 and CDR2: MDHEN, SYDVKM. In DNA, the CDR3 is TGTGCCAGCAGTTTACCTTGGGGCTCTAATCAGCCCCAGCATTTT. Its translation is CASSLPWGSNQPQHF.

This clone was detected a few times. The genes are TRBV14 and TRBJ2-7; D possibly corresponds to TRBD2 (5 bases). The CDR3 has 13 amino acids. V dropped 5 bases and J dropped 6 bases, with 14 bases sitting between them. Germline V gives CDR1 SGHDN, CDR2 FVKESK. CDR3 sequence: CASSKDSIREQYF. CDR3 in DNA: TGTGCCAGCAGCAAGGACTCTATCCGCGAGCAGTACTTC.

This clone has only a few counts. The genes are TRBV29-1 and TRBJ2-1; 8 bases fit TRBD2. The CDR3 contains 16 residues. Germline V gene data show CDR1 as SQVTM and CDR2 as ANQGSEA. V shed 3 bases and J 5 bases; nucleotides not matched to a gene: 12. CDR3 in amino acids: CSVDSPSGLVNNEQFF. The CDR3 DNA is TGCAGCGTTGACAGCCCCTCGGGACTAGTCAACAATGAGCAGTTCTTC.

This clone was found a few times. This specimen includes other DNA sequences encoding the same CDR3. This chain links TRBV7-9 with TRBJ2-1, with 8 bases identical to TRBD1. Germline CDR1 is SEHNR and CDR2 is FQNEAQ (reference sequence). The CDR3 has 14 amino acids. V trimming: 5 bases; J trimming: 4 bases; junction bases outside the gene matches: 4. The CDR3 here is CASSLGQGYNEQFF. Written as DNA, the CDR3 is TGTGCCAGCAGCCTCGGACAGGGATACAATGAGCAGTTCTTC.

The chain couples TRBV30 to TRBJ2-3; D is ambiguous. From germline, CDR1 is GTSNPN and CDR2 SVGIG (reference sequence). Trimming cost V 3 bases and J 2 bases, with 12 bases left between them. This CDR3 has 14 residues. The CDR3 loop is CAWRVSRDTDTQYF. For the CDR3, the DNA is TGTGCCTGGAGGGTCTCCCGTGACACAGATACGCAGTATTTT.

This rearrangement joins TRBV4-2 to TRBJ2-1; D tentatively reads TRBD1 or TRBD2 (5 bases each). V lost 0 bases and J 3 bases, leaving 15 bases between the germline ends. Germline assignment: CDR1 LGHNA and CDR2 YNFKEQ. The CDR3 has 17 residues. Here the CDR3 reads CASSQDGASLNYNEQFF. Written as DNA, the CDR3 is TGTGCCAGCAGCCAAGATGGGGCTAGCCTGAACTACAATGAGCAGTTCTTC.

This clone was seen a single time. The V and J genes are TRBV11-3 and TRBJ1-2, with no clear D. CDR1 and CDR2 from the germline V gene are SGHNT and YENEEA. The CDR3 loop spans 13 amino acids. V lost 5 bases and J 6 bases, leaving 13 bases between the germline ends. CDR3 in amino acids: CASSNYQGHGYTF. The CDR3 DNA follows: TGTGCCAGCAGCAACTATCAAGGGCATGGCTACACCTTC. Looking up the rest from reference TRBV11-3 and TRBJ1-2 gives the full variable domain: EAGVVQSPRYKIIEKKQPVAFWCNPISGHNTLYWYLQNLGQGPELLIRYENEEAVDDSQLPKDRFSAERLKGVDSTLKIQPAELGDSAVYLCASSNYQGHGYTFGSGTRLTVV.

The chain recombines TRBV7-2 with TRBJ2-7; D unresolved. Between the trimmed V and J ends, which lost 4 bases and 2 bases, there was a span of 9 bases. The CDR3 sequence is 13 residues long. Per germline, CDR1 SGHTA and CDR2 FQGNSA. In nucleotides, the CDR3 is TGTGCCAGCAGCTCCGGACGGACCTACGAGCAGTACTTC. Its protein is CASSSGRTYEQYF.

The chain is built from TRBV10-3 and TRBJ2-5; tentatively, D is TRBD1 or TRBD2 (5 bases each). Trimming pared 0 bases from V and 5 bases from J, leaving 7 bases between. The CDR3 has 13 residues. The germline gives CDR1 ENHRY, CDR2 SYGVKD. CDR3 protein: CAISESGRETQYF. The CDR3, as DNA: TGTGCCATCAGTGAGTCGGGACGGGAGACCCAGTACTTC.

V usage is TRBV10-3 and J usage is TRBJ1-2; D remains unclear. V was pared by 11 bases and J by 2 bases, with 12 bases between. The CDR3 is 12 residues long. CDR1 ENHRY and CDR2 SYGVKD come from the germline V gene. The CDR3 DNA is TGTGCCTCCTCCCTCCTGAACTATGGCTACACCTTC. This codes for CASSLLNYGYTF.